This T cell receptor (beta chain) was identified during a study of OX40 agonist ivuxolimab in advanced cancers. CDR3 length equals 14 residues. With V trimmed by 4 bases and J by 1 base, 4 bases remained unmatched. In germline, CDR1 is MDHEN, CDR2 SYDVKM. TCRdb's copy holds only in-frame clones and misses some; the assay was immunoSEQ multiplex PCR. The data contain tens of thousands of clones, 84% of them singletons. For this clone: This probably arose from a read error, given a far larger clone one base away.

The chain employs TRBV28 and TRBJ2-7, with TRBD1 matching 7 bases. The specimen was CD4+ or CD8+ T cells sorted from blood, collected in a trial of the OX40 agonist ivuxolimab. The sequence was collected from an adult with an advanced solid tumor such as melanoma, head and neck, liver or kidney cancer. For the CDR3, the DNA is TGTGCCAGCAGTTCCCCGGGACAGTCCTACGAGCAGTACTTC. Encoded protein: CASSSPGQSYEQYF.